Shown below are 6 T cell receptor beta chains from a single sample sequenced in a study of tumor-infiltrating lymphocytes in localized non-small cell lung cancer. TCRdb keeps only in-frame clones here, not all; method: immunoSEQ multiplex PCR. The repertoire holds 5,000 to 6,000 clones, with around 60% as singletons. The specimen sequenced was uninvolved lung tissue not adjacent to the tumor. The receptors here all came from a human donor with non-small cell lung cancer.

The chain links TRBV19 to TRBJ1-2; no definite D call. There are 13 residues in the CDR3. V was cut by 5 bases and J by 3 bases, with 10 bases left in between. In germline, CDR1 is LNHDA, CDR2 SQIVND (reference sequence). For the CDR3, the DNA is TGTGCCAGTAGTGGACCGATCTACTATGGCTACACCTTC. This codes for CASSGPIYYGYTF.

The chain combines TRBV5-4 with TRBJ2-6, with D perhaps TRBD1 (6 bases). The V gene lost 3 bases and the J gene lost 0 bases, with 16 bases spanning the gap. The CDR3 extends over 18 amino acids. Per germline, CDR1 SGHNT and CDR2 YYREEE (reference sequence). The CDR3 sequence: CASSSNEDRSSGANVLTF. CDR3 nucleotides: TGTGCCAGCAGCTCAAACGAAGACAGGAGCTCTGGGGCCAACGTCCTGACTTTC.

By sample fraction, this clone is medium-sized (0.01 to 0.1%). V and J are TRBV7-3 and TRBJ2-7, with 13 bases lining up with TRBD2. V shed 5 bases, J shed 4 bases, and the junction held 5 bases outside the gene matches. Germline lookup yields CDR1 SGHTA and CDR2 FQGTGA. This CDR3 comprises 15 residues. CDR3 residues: CASSVGTSGIYEQYF. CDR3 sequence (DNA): TGTGCCAGCAGCGTAGGGACTAGCGGGATTTACGAGCAGTACTTC.

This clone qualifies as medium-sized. The CDR3 reads CAISDDRTGGFNTQYF. The CDR3 nucleotides read TGTGCCATCAGTGATGATAGGACAGGGGGCTTCAATACGCAGTATTTT. The chain recombines TRBV10-3 with TRBJ2-3, with TRBD1 identical over 11 bases. This CDR3 region has 16 residues. V lost 3 bases to trimming and J lost 7 bases; unmatched junction nucleotides: 9. CDR1 and CDR2 (germline): ENHRY, SYGVKD.

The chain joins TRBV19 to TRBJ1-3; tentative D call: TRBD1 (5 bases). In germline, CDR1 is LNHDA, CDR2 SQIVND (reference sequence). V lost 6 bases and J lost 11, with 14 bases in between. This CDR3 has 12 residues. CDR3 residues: CASSRDLGAIYF. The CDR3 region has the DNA TGTGCCAGTAGCCGGGACCTTGGCGCCATATATTTT.

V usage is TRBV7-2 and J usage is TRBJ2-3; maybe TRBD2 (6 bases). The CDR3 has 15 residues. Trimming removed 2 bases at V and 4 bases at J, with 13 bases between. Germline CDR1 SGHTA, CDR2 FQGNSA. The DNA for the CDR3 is TGTGCCAGCAGCTTATTAGTCGGGAGCGCAGATACGCAGTATTTT. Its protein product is CASSLLVGSADTQYF.